This T cell receptor (beta chain) was sequenced during a study of T cells in Graves' hyperthyroidism and ophthalmopathy. Authors of the study amplified TCR beta CDR3 regions from RNA transcripts. First-round RT-PCR targeting the TCR CDR3 was performed with the HTBI primer set. Each CDR3 protein gets one entry after TCRdb re-called the multiplex PCR reads with MiXCR. The sample carries fewer than 800,000 distinct CDR3 sequences, roughly 15% recorded once. Trimming left V 1 base short and J 0 bases short, with 7 bases between. The CDR3 runs 14 residues. The germline gives CDR1 SGHRS, CDR2 YFSETQ. V is TRBV5-1 and J is TRBJ1-2; a possible D gene is TRBD1 (5 bases). This receptor was obtained from a man aged 18 to 35 with Graves' hyperthyroidism. Sequencing input: blood. The CDR3 region is CASSLSGPNYGYTF. CDR3 nucleotide sequence: TGCGCCAGCAGCTTGTCGGGGCCTAACTATGGCTACACCTTC.